This T cell receptor (beta chain) derives from a study of T cell responses to AZD1222 COVID-19 vaccine (dated by TCRdb to the early 2020s). Background on the whole study: AZD1222 recipients with second doses at about 4 weeks or about 12 weeks were pooled, because spike-specific TCR depth and breadth did not differ between schedules. Trial participants were enrolled by age into subgroups of 18-55, 56-69 and 70-plus years, and approximately 150, 30 and 60 TCR-sequenced participants, respectively, were included in these subgroups. TCR sequencing was performed for approximately 240 trial participants, of whom some 200 were given two doses of AZD1222 and around 26 were given two doses of MenACWY control vaccine. What the study reported, not specific to this receptor: Spike-specific TCR breadth and depth rose significantly after two AZD1222 doses compared with day 0 and with MenACWY recipients. Reportedly, almost half of the unique spike-specific TCRs recognized epitopes lying outside the regions that are mutated in the B.1.351 and B.1.1.7 variants. Vaccine-associated CD4 TCRs spanned the whole spike protein, with dominant responses in regions 160-218 and 743-854. Participants were mostly white British and included more females than males, and it was suggested by the authors that clonal diversity may have been underestimated. Conclusions about previously exposed vaccinees were limited because only six AZD1222 recipients were SARS-CoV-2 seropositive at baseline. Because no samples from the day 14 peak response were available, repertoires could be characterized only after the peak T cell response. In the small 56-69-year group, the increase in depth fell short of significance, most likely because of low power.

Explained via the paper, the time point label denotes: baseline before first vaccination. The vaccinee samples were drawn from two UK trials, COV001 and COV002, one of which was a single-blind randomized controlled phase 2/3 trial testing AZD1222 (ChAdOx1 nCoV-19) in healthy adults. For TCRbeta chain sequencing, PBMC samples were collected from trial participants at day 0 and at day 28 after the second dose. The CDR3 regions of human TCRbeta chains were analyzed by immunosequencing. As for how the authors treated the data: TCRs in the repertoires were matched against a reference library of SARS-CoV-2-specific TCRs that had been generated with the MIRA antigen-specificity platform. Breadth was defined as the fraction of unique TCRs that were SARS-CoV-2-associated. Depth was defined as the fraction of total T cells that were SARS-CoV-2-associated. Using the MIRA data, each spike-specific TCR was mapped to the spike region that the TCR reacts to and placed in a CD4 or CD8 class. Log10-transformed breadth and depth values were compared by one-way ANOVA with Sidak's multiple comparisons tests. Here the immuneACCESS table is served through TCRdb, limited to in-frame sequences with V and J called. Missing clones are a known gap in these copies; in checked studies unresolved V genes cover under half, and the rest lacks a known reason. V, J and clone size reflect that table, while D and trimming were determined from the DNA. In this sample the table shows 75,000 to 100,000 clones, just over 85% of which occur a single time. The ten largest clones capture just under 6.5% of the sample.

As for this clone: Its antigen is currently not known. The record has no base qualities; no much larger clone is one base away.

Including the terminal cysteine and phenylalanine, the CDR3 comprises 14 residues. Just the 42-base CDR3 DNA is kept, in frame starting at base 1. The germline V gene encodes CDR1 LNHDA and CDR2 SQIVND (reference sequence). Trimming costs V 8 bases and J 0 bases, and their ends lie 10 bases apart. This sequence was found in an adult in good health. The chain employs TRBV19 and TRBJ1-4; no D gene can be assigned with confidence. Here the sequenced sample was peripheral blood, taken on day 0 of AZD1222 vaccination. CDR3 sequence: CASLDVATNEKLFF. In nucleotide form, the sequence is TGTGCCAGTCTCGACGTAGCAACTAATGAAAAACTGTTTTTT. With the rest looked up from the reference TRBV19 and TRBJ1-4 genes rather than sequenced, the full variable domain is DGGITQSPKYLFRKEGQNVTLSCEQNLNHDAMYWYRQDPGQGLRLIYYSQIVNDFQKGDIAEGYSVSREKKESFPLTVTSAQKNPTAFYLCASLDVATNEKLFFGSGTQLSVL.